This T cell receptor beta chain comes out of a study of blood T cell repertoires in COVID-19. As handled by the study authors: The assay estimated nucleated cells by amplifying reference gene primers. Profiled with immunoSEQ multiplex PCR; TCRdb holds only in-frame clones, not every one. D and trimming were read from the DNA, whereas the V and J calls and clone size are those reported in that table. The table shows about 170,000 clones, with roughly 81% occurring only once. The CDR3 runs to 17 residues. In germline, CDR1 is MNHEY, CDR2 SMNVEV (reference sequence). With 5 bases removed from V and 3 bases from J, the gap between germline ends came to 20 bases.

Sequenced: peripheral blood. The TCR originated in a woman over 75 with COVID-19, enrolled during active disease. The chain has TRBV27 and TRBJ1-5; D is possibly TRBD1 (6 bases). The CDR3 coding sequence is TGTGCCAGCAGTCCTGGGGGGGCGGGTTTGTACAATCAGCCCCAGCATTTT. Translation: CASSPGGAGLYNQPQHF.